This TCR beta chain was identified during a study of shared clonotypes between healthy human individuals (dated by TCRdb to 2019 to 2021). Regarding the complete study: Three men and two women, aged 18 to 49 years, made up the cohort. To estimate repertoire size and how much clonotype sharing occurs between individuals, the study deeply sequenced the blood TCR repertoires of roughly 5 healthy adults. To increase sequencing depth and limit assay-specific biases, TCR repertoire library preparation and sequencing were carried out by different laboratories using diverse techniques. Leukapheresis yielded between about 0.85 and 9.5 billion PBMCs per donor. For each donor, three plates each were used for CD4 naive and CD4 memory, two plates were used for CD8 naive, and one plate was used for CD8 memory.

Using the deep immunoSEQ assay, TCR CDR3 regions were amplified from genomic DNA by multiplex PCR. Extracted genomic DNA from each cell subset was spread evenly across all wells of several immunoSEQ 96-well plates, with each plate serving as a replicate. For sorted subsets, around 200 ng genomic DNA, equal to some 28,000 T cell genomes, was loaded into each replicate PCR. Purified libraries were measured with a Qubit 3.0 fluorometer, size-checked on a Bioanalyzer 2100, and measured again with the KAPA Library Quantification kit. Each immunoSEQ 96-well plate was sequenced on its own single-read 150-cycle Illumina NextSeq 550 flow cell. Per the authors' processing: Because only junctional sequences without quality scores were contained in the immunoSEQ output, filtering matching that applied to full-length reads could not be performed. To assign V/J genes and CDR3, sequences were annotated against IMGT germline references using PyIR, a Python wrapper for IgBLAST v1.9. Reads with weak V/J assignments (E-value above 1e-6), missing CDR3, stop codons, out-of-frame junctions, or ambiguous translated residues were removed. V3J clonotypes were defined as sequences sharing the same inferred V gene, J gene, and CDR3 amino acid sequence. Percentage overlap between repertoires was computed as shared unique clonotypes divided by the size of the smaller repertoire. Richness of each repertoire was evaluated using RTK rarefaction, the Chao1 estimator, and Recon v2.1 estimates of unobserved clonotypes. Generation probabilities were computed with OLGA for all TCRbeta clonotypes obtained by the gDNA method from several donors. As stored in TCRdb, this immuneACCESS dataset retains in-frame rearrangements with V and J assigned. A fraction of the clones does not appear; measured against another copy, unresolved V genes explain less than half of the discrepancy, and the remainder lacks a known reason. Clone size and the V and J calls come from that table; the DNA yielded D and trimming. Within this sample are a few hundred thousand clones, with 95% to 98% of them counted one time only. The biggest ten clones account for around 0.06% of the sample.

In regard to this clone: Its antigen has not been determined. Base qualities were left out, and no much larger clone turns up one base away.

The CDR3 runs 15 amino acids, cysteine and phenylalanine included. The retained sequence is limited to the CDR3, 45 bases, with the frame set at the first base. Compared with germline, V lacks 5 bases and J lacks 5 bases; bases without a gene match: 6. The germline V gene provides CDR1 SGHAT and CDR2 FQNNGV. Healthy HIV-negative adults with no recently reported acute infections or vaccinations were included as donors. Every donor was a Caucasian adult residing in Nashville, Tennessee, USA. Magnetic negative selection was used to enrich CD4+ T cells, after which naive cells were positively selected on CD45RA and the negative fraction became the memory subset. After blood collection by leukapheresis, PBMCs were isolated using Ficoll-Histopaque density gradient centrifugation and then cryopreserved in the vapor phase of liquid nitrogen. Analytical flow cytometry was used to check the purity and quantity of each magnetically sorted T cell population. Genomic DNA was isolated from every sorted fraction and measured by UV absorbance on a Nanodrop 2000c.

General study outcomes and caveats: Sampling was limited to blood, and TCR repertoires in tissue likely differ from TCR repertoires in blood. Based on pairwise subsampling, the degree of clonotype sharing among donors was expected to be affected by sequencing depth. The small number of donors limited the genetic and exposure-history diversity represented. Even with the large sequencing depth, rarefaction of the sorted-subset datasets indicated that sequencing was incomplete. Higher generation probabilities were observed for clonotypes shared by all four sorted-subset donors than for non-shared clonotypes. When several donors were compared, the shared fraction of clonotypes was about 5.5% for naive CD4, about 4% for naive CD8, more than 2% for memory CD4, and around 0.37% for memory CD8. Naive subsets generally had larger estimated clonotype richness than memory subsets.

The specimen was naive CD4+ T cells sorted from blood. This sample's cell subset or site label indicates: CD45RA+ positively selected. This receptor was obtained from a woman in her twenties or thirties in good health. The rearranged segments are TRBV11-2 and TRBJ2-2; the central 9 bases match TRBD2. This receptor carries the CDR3 CASSVRAGGTGELFF. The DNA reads TGTGCCAGCAGCGTCAGGGCGGGAGGGACCGGGGAGCTGTTTTTT.